Following are 21 T cell receptor beta chains from one sample sequenced in a study of cytomegalovirus exposure and HLA in healthy donors. Using immunoSEQ multiplex PCR, the repertoire was profiled, and TCRdb retains in-frame clones only, with some absent. The sample holds 200,000 to 250,000 clones, over 80% seen once. The specimen sequenced was PBMCs. These receptors came from a woman younger than 45 in good health and CMV-seropositive.

The rearrangement uses TRBV7-6 and TRBJ2-3; 8 bases align to TRBD2. Trimming cost V 4 bases and J 5 bases; bases outside gene matches: 8. CDR1 is SGHVS, CDR2 FNYEAQ, per germline. The length of the CDR3 is 15 residues. In DNA form, the CDR3 reads TGTGCCAGCAGCTGGACCGGGACTAGAGGAGATACGCAGTATTTT. Translating it yields CASSWTGTRGDTQYF.

This clone was seen more than once but under ten times. The genes are TRBV5-4 and TRBJ1-1; D is unresolved. V lost 5 bases and J lost 0, with 14 bases in between. Germline V CDR1 and CDR2: SGHNT, YYREEE (reference sequence). The CDR3 totals 15 residues. The CDR3 sequence is CASRPASRVNTEAFF. The CDR3 DNA reads TGTGCCAGCAGACCAGCCTCACGGGTGAACACTGAAGCTTTCTTT.

This clone was seen once. J is TRBJ2-7 and V is TRBV14; D gene ambiguous. Germline lookup yields CDR1 SGHDN and CDR2 FVKESK. V gave up 3 bases and J gave up 7 bases, with 4 bases separating them. This CDR3 is built from 10 residues. Written as DNA, the CDR3 is TGTGCCAGCAGCCAGGGAGAGCAGTACTTC. Amino acids: CASSQGEQYF.

This chain connects TRBV5-1 to TRBJ2-7, with D possibly being TRBD1 (6 bases). The V and J ends lost 2 bases and 1 base respectively, with 10 bases between them. The germline CDR1 and CDR2 sequences are SGHRS and YFSETQ. This CDR3 comprises 14 residues. In DNA, the CDR3 is TGCGCCAGCAGCTTAGGACAGAGTTCCTACGAGCAGTACTTC. It yields the protein CASSLGQSSYEQYF.

The gene calls are TRBV6-1 and TRBJ2-7; 8 bases agree with TRBD2. V gave up 7 bases and J gave up 1 base; unmatched junction bases: 9. Per the germline V gene, CDR1 is MNHNS and CDR2 is SASEGT. The CDR3 consists of 15 residues. CDR3 loop: CASTPPGGRSYEQYF. DNA of the CDR3: TGTGCCAGCACCCCGCCAGGCGGGAGGTCCTACGAGCAGTACTTC.

CDR3 loop: CASSSGGGVGYEQYF. CDR3 nucleotides: TGTGCCAGCAGTTCAGGTGGGGGAGTTGGCTACGAGCAGTACTTC. The chain uses TRBV2 and TRBJ2-7; D is tentatively TRBD1 or TRBD2 (5 bases each). Germline CDR1 SNHLY, CDR2 FYNNEI. The CDR3 totals 15 residues. Trimming stripped 5 bases from V and 3 bases from J, with 17 bases between.

The chain carries TRBV13 and TRBJ2-5, with TRBD1 matching 8 bases. The CDR3 runs to 13 residues. Germline V gives CDR1 PRHDT, CDR2 FYEKMQ (reference sequence). The V gene end was trimmed by 4 bases and the J gene end by 5 bases; junction bases not matched to a gene: 3. The CDR3 coding sequence is TGTGCCAGCAGCTCAGGGGGCCGTGAGACCCAGTACTTC. Its protein product is CASSSGGRETQYF.

The chain employs TRBV7-9 and TRBJ2-7; no reliable D call. Trimming took off 0 bases at V and 2 bases at J, with 5 bases between the two ends. Germline CDR1 SEHNR, CDR2 FQNEAQ (reference sequence). The CDR3 is made up of 13 amino acids. CDR3 protein: CASSLAGTYEQYF. CDR3 coding DNA: TGTGCCAGCAGCTTAGCAGGTACCTACGAGCAGTACTTC.

This chain connects TRBV20-1 to TRBJ1-2; D ambiguous. Germline loops: CDR1 DFQATT, CDR2 SNEGSKA (reference sequence). There are 11 residues in the CDR3. Trimming shortened V by 4 bases and J by 5 bases, and 8 bases separated the two germline ends. The CDR3 is CSATQGYGYTF. The CDR3, as DNA: TGCAGTGCTACGCAAGGGTATGGCTACACCTTC.

The V gene is TRBV6-4, the J gene TRBJ2-1, with D tentatively TRBD1 or TRBD2 (6 bases each). The germline gives CDR1 MRHNA, CDR2 SNTAGT. This CDR3 comprises 15 residues. Trimming pared 3 bases from V and 2 bases from J, leaving 11 bases between. The CDR3 nucleotides read TGTGCCAGCAGTGAAGGAGGGGGTACCTACAATGAGCAGTTCTTC. Translating it yields CASSEGGGTYNEQFF.

The V call is TRBV2, the J call TRBJ1-5; 8 nucleotides agree with TRBD1. The V gene end was trimmed by 7 bases and the J gene end by 6 bases; junction bases not matched to a gene: 8. In germline, CDR1 is SNHLY, CDR2 FYNNEI. This CDR3 is built from 14 residues. This CDR3 is CASNTDRDGQPQHF. For the CDR3, the DNA is TGTGCCAGCAACACGGACAGGGATGGTCAGCCCCAGCATTTT.

Only a few counts were recorded for this clone. This chain joins TRBV9 and TRBJ2-7; D gene uncertain. The CDR3 covers 14 residues. The V end lost 4 bases, the J end lost 2 bases, and 13 bases lay between the germline ends. The germline CDR1 and CDR2 sequences are SGDLS and YYNGEE. The CDR3 DNA follows: TGTGCCAGCAGCACCGGAGCAGGCGCCTACGAGCAGTACTTC. Translating it yields CASSTGAGAYEQYF.

This clone has just one count. The chain has TRBV30 and TRBJ1-1, with D unresolved. V was clipped by 1 base and J by 0 bases, with 6 bases between them. This CDR3 region has 13 residues. The germline CDR1 and CDR2 sequences are GTSNPN and SVGIG (reference sequence). The DNA of the CDR3 is TGTGCCTGGAGTGGAGAGATGAACACTGAAGCTTTCTTT. Protein product: CAWSGEMNTEAFF.

The J gene is TRBJ1-1, the V gene TRBV5-1, with D unresolved. The CDR3 runs 13 residues. V was trimmed by 0 bases and J by 4 bases, leaving 7 bases between them. Germline CDR1 and CDR2: SGHRS and YFSETQ. Written as DNA, the CDR3 is TGCGCCAGCAGCTTGGAGGGTTCCACTGAAGCTTTCTTT. Translating gives CASSLEGSTEAFF. The full variable domain, with the rest looked up from reference TRBV5-1 and TRBJ1-1, is KAGVTQTPRYLIKTRGQQVTLSCSPISGHRSVSWYQQTPGQGLQFLFEYFSETQRNKGNFPGRFSGRQFSNSRSEMNVSTLELGDSALYLCASSLEGSTEAFFGQGTRLTVV.

V and J are TRBV2 and TRBJ2-3, with a weak D call TRBD2 (6 bases). V dropped 6 bases and J dropped 2 bases, with 15 bases sitting between them. The CDR3 has 15 residues. The germline V gene has CDR1 SNHLY and CDR2 FYNNEI. This CDR3 reads CASRSGGMITDTQYF. DNA of the CDR3: TGTGCCAGCAGATCTGGGGGGATGATCACAGATACGCAGTATTTT.

The gene calls are TRBV7-6 and TRBJ1-3; TRBD1 agrees at 10 bases. The CDR3 sequence is 16 residues long. J lost 2 bases, V lost 5 bases, and 6 bases had no gene match. Germline V gene data show CDR1 as SGHVS and CDR2 as FNYEAQ. This CDR3 is CASSPRQGATGNTIYF. The CDR3 nucleotides are TGTGCCAGCAGCCCTAGACAGGGGGCAACTGGAAACACCATATATTTT.

The chain uses TRBV11-2 and TRBJ1-1; maybe TRBD1 (5 bases). The CDR3 has 17 residues. V lost 5 bases to trimming and J lost 5 bases, with 24 bases between them. The germline gives CDR1 SGHAT, CDR2 FQNNGV. The CDR3 nucleotides read TGTGCCAGCAGCCCCAAGCCGATCGGGGGGTTTGGGACTGAAGCTTTCTTT. Amino acid sequence: CASSPKPIGGFGTEAFF.

V is TRBV6-5 and J is TRBJ2-7; tentative D call: TRBD2 (6 bases). Per the germline V gene, CDR1 is MNHEY and CDR2 is SVGAGI. The CDR3 contains 16 residues. V was cut by 2 bases and J by 4 bases, with 18 bases left in between. The CDR3: CASSYLGGRRSYEQYF. The CDR3 bases are TGTGCCAGCAGTTACCTGGGGGGTCGAAGGTCGTACGAGCAGTACTTC.

As to this clone: A read error may produce the germline difference seen at one junction end. The gene calls are TRBV10-3 and TRBJ2-3; TRBD1 might be the D (5 bases). CDR3 length: 14 amino acids. The germline V gene encodes CDR1 ENHRY and CDR2 SYGVKD. CDR3 region: CAISKTVATDTQYF. DNA for the CDR3: TGTGCCATCAGTAAGACAGTGGCTACAGATACGCAGTACTTT.

V gene TRBV9 combines with J gene TRBJ1-1, with D perhaps matching TRBD1 (6 bases). Germline V gene data show CDR1 as SGDLS and CDR2 as YYNGEE. Deletions cut 4 bases from V and 1 base from J, with 26 bases between. This CDR3 contains 19 residues. The CDR3 coding sequence is TGTGCCAGCAGCCCCCGGTCTAGTGGGGGGGCGAACCCGAACACTGAAGCTTTCTTT. This codes for CASSPRSSGGANPNTEAFF.

The chain carries TRBV6-1 and TRBJ1-5, with D unclear. Trimming took 4 bases from V and 1 from J, leaving 11 bases between them. Per germline, CDR1 MNHNS and CDR2 SASEGT. The CDR3 length is 15 residues. DNA of the CDR3: TGTGCCAGCAGTGGGGAAAAAGGAAGCAATCAGCCCCAGCATTTT. Amino acid sequence: CASSGEKGSNQPQHF.